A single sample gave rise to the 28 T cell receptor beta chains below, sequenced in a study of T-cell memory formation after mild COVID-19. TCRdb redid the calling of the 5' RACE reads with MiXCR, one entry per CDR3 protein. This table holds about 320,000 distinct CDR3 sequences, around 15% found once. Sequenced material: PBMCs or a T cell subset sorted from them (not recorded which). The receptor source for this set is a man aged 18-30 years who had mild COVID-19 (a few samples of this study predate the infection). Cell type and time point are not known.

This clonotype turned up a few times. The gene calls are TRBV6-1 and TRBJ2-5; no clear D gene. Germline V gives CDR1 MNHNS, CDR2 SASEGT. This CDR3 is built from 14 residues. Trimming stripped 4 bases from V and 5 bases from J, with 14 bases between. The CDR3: CASSAPRSPETQYF. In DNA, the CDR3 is TGTGCCAGCAGTGCCCCCAGGAGTCCGGAGACCCAGTACTTC.

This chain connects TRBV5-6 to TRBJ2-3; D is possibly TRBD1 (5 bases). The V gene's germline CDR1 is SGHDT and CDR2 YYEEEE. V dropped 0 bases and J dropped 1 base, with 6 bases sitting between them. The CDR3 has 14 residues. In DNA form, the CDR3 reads TGTGCCAGCAGCTTGGAGACAGGCACAGATACGCAGTATTTT. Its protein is CASSLETGTDTQYF.

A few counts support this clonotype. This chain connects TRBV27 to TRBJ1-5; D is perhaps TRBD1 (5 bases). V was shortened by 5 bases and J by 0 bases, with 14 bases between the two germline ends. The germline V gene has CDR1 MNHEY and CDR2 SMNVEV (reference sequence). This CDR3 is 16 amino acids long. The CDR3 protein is CASSRIRTNSNQPQHF. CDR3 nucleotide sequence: TGTGCCAGCAGTCGGATCCGGACAAATAGCAATCAGCCCCAGCATTTT.

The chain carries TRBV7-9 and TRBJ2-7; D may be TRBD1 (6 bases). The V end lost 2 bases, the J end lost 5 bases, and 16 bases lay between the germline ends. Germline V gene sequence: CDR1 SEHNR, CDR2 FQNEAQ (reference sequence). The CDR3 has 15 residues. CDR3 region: CASSLTGSDDHEQYF. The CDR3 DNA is TGTGCCAGCAGCTTAACAGGGTCAGATGACCACGAGCAGTACTTC.

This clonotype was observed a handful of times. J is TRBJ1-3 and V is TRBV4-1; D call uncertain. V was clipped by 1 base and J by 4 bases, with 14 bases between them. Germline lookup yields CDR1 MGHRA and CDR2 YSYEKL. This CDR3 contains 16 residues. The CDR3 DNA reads TGCGCCAGCAGCCAAGCGCCCGGACGCTCGGGAAACACCATATATTTT. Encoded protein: CASSQAPGRSGNTIYF.

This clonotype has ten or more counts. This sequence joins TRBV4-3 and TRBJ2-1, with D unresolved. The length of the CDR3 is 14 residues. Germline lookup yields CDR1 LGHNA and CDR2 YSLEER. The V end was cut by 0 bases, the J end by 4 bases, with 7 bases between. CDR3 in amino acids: CASSQDNKYNEQFF. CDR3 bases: TGCGCCAGCAGCCAAGATAACAAATACAATGAGCAGTTCTTC.

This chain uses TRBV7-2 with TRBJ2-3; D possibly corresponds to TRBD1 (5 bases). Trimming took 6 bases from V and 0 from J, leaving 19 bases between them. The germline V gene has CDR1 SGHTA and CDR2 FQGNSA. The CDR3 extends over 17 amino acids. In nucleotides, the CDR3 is TGTGCCAGCAGTCCAACCCGAAGACAGCGAAGCACAGATACGCAGTATTTT. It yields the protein CASSPTRRQRSTDTQYF.

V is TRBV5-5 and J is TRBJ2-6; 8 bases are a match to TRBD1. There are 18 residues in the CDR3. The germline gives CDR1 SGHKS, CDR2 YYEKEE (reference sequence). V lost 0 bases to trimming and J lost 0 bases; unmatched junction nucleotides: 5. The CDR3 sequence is CASSLDGRGLSGANVLTF. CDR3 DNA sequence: TGTGCCAGCAGCTTGGACGGCAGGGGGCTCTCTGGGGCCAACGTCCTGACTTTC.

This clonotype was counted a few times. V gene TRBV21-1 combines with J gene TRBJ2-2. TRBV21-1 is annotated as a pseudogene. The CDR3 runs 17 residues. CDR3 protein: CASSKGATGANTGELFF. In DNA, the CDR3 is TGTGCCAGCAGCAAAGGAGCGACGGGGGCGAACACCGGGGAGCTGTTTTTT.

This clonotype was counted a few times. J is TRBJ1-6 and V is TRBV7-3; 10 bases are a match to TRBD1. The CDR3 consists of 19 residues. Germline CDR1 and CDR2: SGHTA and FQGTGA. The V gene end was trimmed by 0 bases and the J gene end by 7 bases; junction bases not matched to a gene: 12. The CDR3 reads CASSLTGDRGRVWNSPLHF. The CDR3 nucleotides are TGTGCCAGCAGCTTAACCGGGGACAGGGGCCGGGTGTGGAATTCACCCCTCCACTTT. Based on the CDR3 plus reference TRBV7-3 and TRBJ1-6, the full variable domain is GAGVSQTPSNKVTEKGKYVELRCDPISGHTALYWYRQSLGQGPEFLIYFQGTGAADDSGLPNDRFFAVRPEGSVSTLKIQRTERGDSAVYLCASSLTGDRGRVWNSPLHFGNGTRLTVT.

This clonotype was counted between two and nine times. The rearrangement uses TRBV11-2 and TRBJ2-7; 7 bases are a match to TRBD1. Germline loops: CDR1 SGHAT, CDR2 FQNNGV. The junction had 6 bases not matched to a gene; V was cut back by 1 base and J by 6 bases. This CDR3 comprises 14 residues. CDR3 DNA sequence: TGTGCCAGCAGCTTAGGGGACAGACCCTCCGAGCAGTACGTC. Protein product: CASSLGDRPSEQYV.

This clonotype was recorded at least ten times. CDR3 residues: CASSQRWVSNQPQHF. In nucleotides, the CDR3 is TGCGCCAGCAGTCAACGATGGGTTAGCAATCAGCCCCAGCATTTT. J is TRBJ1-5 and V is TRBV4-1, with D uncertain. Trimming removed 6 bases from V and 0 bases from J, with 12 bases in between. The CDR3 consists of 15 residues. Germline assignment: CDR1 MGHRA and CDR2 YSYEKL.

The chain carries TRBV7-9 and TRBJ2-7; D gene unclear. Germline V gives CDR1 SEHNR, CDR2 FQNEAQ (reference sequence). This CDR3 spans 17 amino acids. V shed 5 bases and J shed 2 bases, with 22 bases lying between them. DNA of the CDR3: TGTGCCAGCAGCCACCCCTTAGTGGGCCTACTTACCTACGAGCAGTACTTC. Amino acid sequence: CASSHPLVGLLTYEQYF.

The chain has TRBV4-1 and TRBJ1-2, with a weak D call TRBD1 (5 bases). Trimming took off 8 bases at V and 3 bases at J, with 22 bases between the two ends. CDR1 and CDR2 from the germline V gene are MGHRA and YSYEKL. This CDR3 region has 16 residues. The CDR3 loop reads CASAALRGGSHYGYTF. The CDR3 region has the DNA TGCGCCAGCGCCGCCCTCCGGGGGGGTTCTCACTATGGCTACACCTTC.

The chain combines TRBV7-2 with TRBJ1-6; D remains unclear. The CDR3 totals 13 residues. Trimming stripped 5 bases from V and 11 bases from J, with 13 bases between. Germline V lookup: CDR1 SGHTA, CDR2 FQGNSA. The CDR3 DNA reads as TGTGCCAGCAGCCGGGGTGGAGGAGCACCCCTCCACTTT. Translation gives CASSRGGGAPLHF.

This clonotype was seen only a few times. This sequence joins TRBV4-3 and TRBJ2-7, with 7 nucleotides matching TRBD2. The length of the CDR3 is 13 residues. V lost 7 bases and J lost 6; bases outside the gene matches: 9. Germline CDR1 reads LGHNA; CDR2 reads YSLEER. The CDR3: CASKAIGGCEQYV. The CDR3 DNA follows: TGCGCCAGCAAGGCGATCGGGGGGTGCGAGCAGTACGTC.

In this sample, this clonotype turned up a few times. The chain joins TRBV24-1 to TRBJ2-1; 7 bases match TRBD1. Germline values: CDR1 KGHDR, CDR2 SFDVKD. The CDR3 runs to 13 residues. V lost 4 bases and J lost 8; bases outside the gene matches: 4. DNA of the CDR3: TGTGCCACCAGTGAACCACAGGGGTATGAGCAGTTCTTC. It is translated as CATSEPQGYEQFF.

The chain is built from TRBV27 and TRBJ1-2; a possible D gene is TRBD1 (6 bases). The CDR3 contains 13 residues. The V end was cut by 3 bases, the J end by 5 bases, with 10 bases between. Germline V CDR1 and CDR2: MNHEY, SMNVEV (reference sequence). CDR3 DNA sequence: TGTGCCAGCAGTTTGGGGGCTGGATATGGCTACACCTTC. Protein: CASSLGAGYGYTF.

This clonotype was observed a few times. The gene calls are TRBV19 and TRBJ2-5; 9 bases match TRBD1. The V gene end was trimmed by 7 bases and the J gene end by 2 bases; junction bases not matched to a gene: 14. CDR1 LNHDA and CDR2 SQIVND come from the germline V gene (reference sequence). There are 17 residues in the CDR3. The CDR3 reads CASTPTGGNNYQETQYF. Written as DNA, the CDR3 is TGTGCCAGTACCCCAACAGGGGGCAATAACTATCAAGAGACCCAGTACTTC.

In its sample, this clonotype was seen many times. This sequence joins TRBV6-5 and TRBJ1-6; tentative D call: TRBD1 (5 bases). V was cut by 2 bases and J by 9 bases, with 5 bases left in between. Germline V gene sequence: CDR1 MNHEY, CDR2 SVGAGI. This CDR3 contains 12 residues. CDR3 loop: CASSYGGSPLHF. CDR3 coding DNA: TGTGCCAGCAGTTACGGGGGTTCACCCCTCCACTTT.

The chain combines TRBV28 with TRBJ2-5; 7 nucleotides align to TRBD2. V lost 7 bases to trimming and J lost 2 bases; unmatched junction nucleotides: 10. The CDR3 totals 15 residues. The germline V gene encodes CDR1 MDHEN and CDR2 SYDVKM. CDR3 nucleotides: TGTGCCAGCACGGGAGGAGCGGGGAAGCAAGAGACCCAGTACTTC. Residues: CASTGGAGKQETQYF.

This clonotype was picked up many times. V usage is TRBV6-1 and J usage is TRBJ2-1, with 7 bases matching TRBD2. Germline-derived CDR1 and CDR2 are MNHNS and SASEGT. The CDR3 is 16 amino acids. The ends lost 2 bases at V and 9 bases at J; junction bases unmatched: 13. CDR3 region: CASSEPPGGGFVEQFF. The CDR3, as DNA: TGTGCCAGCAGTGAACCGCCGGGGGGAGGGTTCGTTGAGCAGTTCTTC.

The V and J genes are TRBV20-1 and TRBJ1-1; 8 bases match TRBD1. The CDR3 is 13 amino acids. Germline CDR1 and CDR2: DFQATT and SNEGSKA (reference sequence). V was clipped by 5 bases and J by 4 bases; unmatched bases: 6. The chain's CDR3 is CSAQNDRGTEAFF. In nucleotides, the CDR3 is TGCAGTGCTCAAAACGACAGGGGCACTGAAGCTTTCTTT.

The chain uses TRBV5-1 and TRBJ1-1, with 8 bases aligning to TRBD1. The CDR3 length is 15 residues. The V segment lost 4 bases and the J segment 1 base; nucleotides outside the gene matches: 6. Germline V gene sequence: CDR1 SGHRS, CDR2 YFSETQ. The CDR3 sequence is CASSISGQANTEAFF. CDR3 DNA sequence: TGCGCCAGCAGCATCTCGGGACAGGCGAACACTGAAGCTTTCTTT.

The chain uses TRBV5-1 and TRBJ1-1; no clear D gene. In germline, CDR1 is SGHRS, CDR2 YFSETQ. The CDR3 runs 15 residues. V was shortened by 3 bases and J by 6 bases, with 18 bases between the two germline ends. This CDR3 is CASSSATGLGSEAFF. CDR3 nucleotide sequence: TGCGCCAGCAGCTCCGCCACGGGTCTAGGGTCTGAAGCTTTCTTT.

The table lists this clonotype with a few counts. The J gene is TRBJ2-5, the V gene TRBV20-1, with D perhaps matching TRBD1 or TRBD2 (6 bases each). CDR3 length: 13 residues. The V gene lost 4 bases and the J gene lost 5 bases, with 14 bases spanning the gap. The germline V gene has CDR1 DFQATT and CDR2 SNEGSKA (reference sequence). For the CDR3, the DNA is TGCAGTGCTAAGATGGGGGGCATGGAGACCCAGTACTTC. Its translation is CSAKMGGMETQYF.

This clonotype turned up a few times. CDR3 region: CASSPSGGAHSPLHF. The CDR3 DNA reads TGTGCCAGCAGCCCTAGCGGGGGGGCCCATTCACCCCTCCACTTT. The J gene is TRBJ1-6, the V gene TRBV12-3 or TRBV12-4, with D perhaps TRBD1 (6 bases). CDR3 length: 15 amino acids. The V end was cut by 6 bases, the J end by 8 bases, with 17 bases between.

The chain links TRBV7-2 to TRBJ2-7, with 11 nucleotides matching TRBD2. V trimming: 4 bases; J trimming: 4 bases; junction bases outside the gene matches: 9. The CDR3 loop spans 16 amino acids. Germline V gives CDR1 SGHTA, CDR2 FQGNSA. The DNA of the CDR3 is TGTGCCAGCAGCTACAACCTAGCGGGGGGAAGGTACGAGCAGTACTTC. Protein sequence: CASSYNLAGGRYEQYF. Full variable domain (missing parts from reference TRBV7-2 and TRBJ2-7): GAGVSQSPSNKVTEKGKDVELRCDPISGHTALYWYRQSLGQGLEFLIYFQGNSAPDKSGLPSDRFSAERTGGSVSTLTIQRTQQEDSAVYLCASSYNLAGGRYEQYFGPGTRLTVT.